Reported below is one T cell receptor beta chain. This clonotype has a count of ten or more. Its antigen specificity is not known. No base quality values were provided; no much bigger clone lies one nucleotide off. CDR3 length: 14 amino acids, cysteine to phenylalanine. The only DNA kept is the CDR3, 42 bases in frame from the first base. A distance of 12 bases separates the germline ends of V and J, which lose 3 bases and 2 bases respectively. CDR1 is given as SGHNT and CDR2 as YYREEE, both from the germline V gene (reference sequence). This sample was taken from a study of T cells in Graves' hyperthyroidism and ophthalmopathy (dated by TCRdb to between 2018 and 2020). Background for the entire study: Peripheral blood was collected at initial diagnosis, before any treatment. To identify TCR V-J signatures that set the groups apart, the researchers used a discovery cohort of roughly 100 patients, made up of about 44 with Graves' ophthalmopathy and 57 with stable Graves' hyperthyroidism. Prospective prediction of ophthalmopathy was tested in an independent validation cohort of about 19 hyperthyroidism patients and roughly 16 patients who later progressed to ophthalmopathy. The roughly 90 discovery patients were divided at random into training and test sets in a 7:3 ratio. In more than 5 Graves' hyperthyroidism patients, the study also compared T-cell repertoires from thyroid tissue with T-cell repertoires from blood. After blood sampling, hyperthyroidism patients were treated with methimazole at a starting dose of 30 mg daily, and ophthalmopathy patients were treated with high-dose intravenous methylprednisolone. The paper describes TCR Vbeta CDR3 sequencing of 135 peripheral blood samples, made up of about 41 ophthalmopathy patients, around 78 hyperthyroidism patients and 17 progressor patients. Results and caveats for the whole study, not just this receptor: A 13 V-J signature model separated ophthalmopathy from stable hyperthyroidism, with over 85% sensitivity and 81.08% specificity in cross-validation and 80%/75% in testing. Blood samples also contained most of the expanded thyroid clonotypes (frequency above 0.001), which suggests that blood repertoires may reflect thyroid immune responses. Sample size was not statistically predetermined, and blinding of investigators to group allocation was not performed. In validation, progression to ophthalmopathy was predicted by the model with 65% to 71% sensitivity and roughly 76% specificity, a median of about 6.8 months before onset.

Stable Graves' hyperthyroidism was defined as the absence of progression to ophthalmopathy over 18 months of follow-up. Hyperthyroidism patients were newly diagnosed, with disease duration under 2 months, and aged 18 to 65 years. Exclusion was applied to patients with uncontrolled infections, other autoimmune diseases, pregnancy or lactation. Diagnoses were based on clinical symptoms, serum thyroxine and TRAb, thyroid ultrasound and orbital computed tomography. Ficoll-Paque density gradient centrifugation was used to isolate PBMCs from around 10 ml of fresh peripheral blood. Total RNA was extracted using Trizol reagent, and RNA quality was assessed on an Agilent 2100 Bioanalyzer. The TCR beta CDR3 regions were amplified from RNA transcripts. The first round of RT-PCR for the TCR CDR3 was performed with the HTBI primer set and the Qiagen OneStep RT-PCR kit. Libraries were constructed in a second round of multiplex PCR, after which size selection and purification were carried out. Sequencing of the libraries was done on an Illumina HiSeq2000 using paired-end 100 bp reads. On the authors' methods: SOAPnuke was used to process the raw data, removing reads that contained adapters or uncalled bases, had a mean Phred below 15, or lacked an exact match to the constant primer or identifier. High-quality paired reads were merged using COPE v1.2.5, and each unique nucleotide sequence was defined as a clonotype. MiTCR v1.1 was used to align clonotypes to the IMGT TRBV, TRBD and TRBJ reference segments. The analysis included only V-J combinations with a frequency above 0.0001, which together covered roughly 99% of the repertoires. The TCS score was defined as F50 (clonal expansion) divided by E x V (chaos), with BLOSUM62-based TCRdist calculated between CDR3 peptides within each V-J. Welch's t-statistics and random forest reduced 450 to 600 V-J features to around 14, which were used in a naive Bayes classifier (R e1071). TCRdb took the public reads, trimmed them with fastp at Q25, ran MiXCR for clone calling and kept in-frame beta chains. Identical CDR3 proteins give one entry, which carries the most common genes and DNA. The V and J calls and clone size come from TCRdb's table, not from the authors' own analysis. In all, the sample holds some 510,000 distinct CDR3 sequences, and less than 25% of those were seen once. Approximately 26% of the sample is in the top ten clones.

The chain uses TRBV5-4 and TRBJ2-7; the D gene is perhaps TRBD1, on 5 matching bases. This TCR was sampled from a man aged 18 to 29 with Graves' hyperthyroidism. Sequenced material: blood. CDR3 protein: CASSYQGHTYEQYF. The sequence in DNA is TGTGCCAGCAGCTACCAGGGCCACACCTACGAGCAGTACTTC.